Below, 14 T cell receptor beta chains from the same sample are listed, as sequenced in a study of cytomegalovirus exposure and HLA in healthy donors. The assay was immunoSEQ multiplex PCR, and TCRdb's table has in-frame clones only and misses some. The sample lists some 60,000 clones, roughly 96% occurring once. Material: PBMCs. The receptors stem from a man aged 18 to 29 in good health and CMV-seronegative.

The rearrangement joins TRBV7-2 to TRBJ1-2; TRBD1 matches 8 bases. This CDR3 contains 14 residues. Germline V CDR1 and CDR2: SGHTA, FQGNSA. Germline trimming cut 5 bases from V and 7 bases from J; bases unmatched to any gene: 9. The chain's CDR3 is CASSRVGTGSGYTF. CDR3 DNA sequence: TGTGCCAGCAGCCGCGTCGGGACAGGTAGTGGCTACACCTTC.

The rearrangement uses TRBV19 and TRBJ1-5, with a weak D call TRBD1 (5 bases). Trimming took 3 bases from V and 0 from J, leaving 9 bases between them. The CDR3 covers 15 residues. Germline CDR1 and CDR2: LNHDA and SQIVND (reference sequence). CDR3: CASSIAGVSNQPQHF. CDR3 sequence (DNA): TGTGCCAGTAGTATTGCGGGGGTTAGCAATCAGCCCCAGCATTTT.

V and J are TRBV7-9 and TRBJ2-7; 8 bases line up with TRBD1. V gave up 3 bases and J gave up 5 bases; unmatched junction bases: 6. The CDR3 has 14 residues. Germline V lookup: CDR1 SEHNR, CDR2 FQNEAQ (reference sequence). CDR3 residues: CASSFPGQDHEQYF. CDR3 bases: TGTGCCAGCAGCTTTCCGGGACAGGACCACGAGCAGTACTTC.

J is TRBJ1-1 and V is TRBV2, with D maybe TRBD1 (5 bases). With 5 bases removed from V and 0 bases from J, the gap between germline ends came to 10 bases. CDR1 is SNHLY and CDR2 is FYNNEI in the germline V gene. This CDR3 has 14 residues. The DNA for the CDR3 is TGTGCCAGCAGTCCTAGGGGAATGAACACTGAAGCTTTCTTT. It codes for CASSPRGMNTEAFF.

The J gene is TRBJ2-3, the V gene TRBV7-8, with 15 bases identical to TRBD2. The CDR3 runs 21 residues. Germline V gene sequence: CDR1 SGHVS, CDR2 FQNEAQ. Unmatched junction bases numbered 15, after V lost 3 bases and J lost 2 bases. The CDR3 region is CASSFYRDGLAGGLYTDTQYF. CDR3 in DNA: TGTGCCAGCAGCTTCTACCGTGACGGACTAGCGGGAGGGCTATACACAGATACGCAGTATTTT.

The chain couples TRBV28 to TRBJ2-3; TRBD2 matches 7 bases. The ends lost 3 bases at V and 3 bases at J; junction bases unmatched: 9. This CDR3 contains 16 residues. CDR1 is MDHEN and CDR2 is SYDVKM in the germline V gene. This CDR3 is CASSFAWRERTDTQYF. The CDR3 DNA reads as TGTGCCAGCAGTTTTGCTTGGCGGGAGAGGACAGATACGCAGTATTTT.

V and J are TRBV11-2 and TRBJ2-7; TRBD1 matches 8 bases. The CDR3 consists of 17 residues. Trimming cost V 1 base and J 3 bases; bases outside gene matches: 11. Per the germline V gene, CDR1 is SGHAT and CDR2 is FQNNGV. CDR3 DNA: TGTGCCAGCAGCTTAGGTGGTGGACAGGGAATCTACTACGAGCAGTACTTC. Its protein is CASSLGGGQGIYYEQYF.

This clone was recorded only once. The rearrangement links TRBV5-4 to TRBJ1-1, with D unresolved. Germline V gene lookup returns CDR1 SGHNT and CDR2 YYREEE (reference sequence). The CDR3 consists of 13 residues. The V end was cut by 4 bases, the J end by 1 base, with 8 bases between. CDR3 bases: TGTGCCAGCAGCCCCCCGGGGAACACTGAAGCTTTCTTT. It is translated as CASSPPGNTEAFF.

The chain combines TRBV5-4 with TRBJ2-2; D remains unclear. Trimming took off 0 bases at V and 3 bases at J, with 9 bases between the two ends. The germline V gene has CDR1 SGHNT and CDR2 YYREEE (reference sequence). This CDR3 spans 15 amino acids. This CDR3 is CASSLVMGDTGELFF. The DNA of the CDR3 is TGTGCCAGCAGCTTGGTTATGGGCGACACCGGGGAGCTGTTTTTT.

V and J are TRBV27 and TRBJ2-3; 7 bases line up with TRBD2. Unmatched junction bases numbered 13, after V lost 6 bases and J lost 4 bases. From germline, CDR1 is MNHEY and CDR2 SMNVEV (reference sequence). The CDR3 runs 16 residues. The CDR3 protein is CASSPASGPSADTQYF. CDR3 in DNA: TGTGCCAGCAGCCCCGCTAGCGGCCCCTCGGCAGATACGCAGTATTTT.

The rearrangement uses TRBV25-1 and TRBJ1-2, with TRBD1 matching 12 bases. Per germline, CDR1 MGHDK and CDR2 SYGVNS. The V gene end was trimmed by 6 bases and the J gene end by 4 bases; junction bases not matched to a gene: 3. This CDR3 has 14 residues. In DNA, the CDR3 is TGTGCCAGCAGCGGGACAGGGGGCCTCTATGGCTACACCTTC. As protein: CASSGTGGLYGYTF.

The J gene is TRBJ2-7, the V gene TRBV6-1, with D perhaps matching TRBD2 (6 bases). The germline gives CDR1 MNHNS, CDR2 SASEGT. CDR3 size: 15 residues. V lost 2 bases, J lost 4 bases, and 15 bases lay in between. CDR3 DNA sequence: TGTGCCAGCAGTGAATTACCTAGCGACGCTTACGAGCAGTACTTC. Its protein product is CASSELPSDAYEQYF.

The chain is built from TRBV21-1 and TRBJ2-2; no DNA check was done on the table's D call, TRBD1. TRBV21-1 is an annotated pseudogene. CDR3 length equals 19 residues. CDR3 nucleotides: TGTGCCAGCAGCAAACTCCTTGGACAGGGGGCCGCGAACACCGGGGAGCTGTTTTTT. Translation gives CASSKLLGQGAANTGELFF.

The chain is built from TRBV29-1 and TRBJ2-5, with TRBD1 matching over 7 bases. Germline CDR1 and CDR2: SQVTM and ANQGSEA. Unmatched junction bases numbered 7, after V lost 1 base and J lost 2 bases. The CDR3 spans 15 residues. The DNA for the CDR3 is TGCAGCGTTGAAGCCGGACGGGGACAGCAAGAGACCCAGTACTTC. Translating it yields CSVEAGRGQQETQYF.